This TCR beta chain originates from a study of blood T cells in healthy people across ages. This clonotype was seen just once. Its antigen remains unidentified. Combining a sample-barcoded 5' primer with a J-beta primer mix, a second PCR ran for 7 to 11 cycles. TCRdb passed the 5' RACE reads through MiXCR, listing each CDR3 protein once. The sample lists hundreds of thousands of distinct CDR3 sequences, under 30% occurring once. This CDR3 region has 13 residues. Germline values: CDR1 MNHEY, CDR2 SMNVEV (reference sequence). The V segment lost 7 bases and the J segment 4 bases; nucleotides outside the gene matches: 6. Researchers collected about 9.7 milliliters of peripheral blood from every single donor. The total RNA that was extracted per sample amounted to at least 5.5 micrograms. Study-level results: While age rose, TCR beta diversity per million T cells dropped in a roughly linear way. CMV status of donors was not determined, possibly confounding expanded clonotype changes.

This clonotype was obtained from a woman aged 80 or older in good health. The gene calls are TRBV27 and TRBJ1-1, with 7 bases lining up with TRBD1. Material: blood. The CDR3 nucleotides are TGTGCCAGCAAGGGGGCAGGGGTCACTGAAGCTTTCTTT. Translated, it gives CASKGAGVTEAFF.